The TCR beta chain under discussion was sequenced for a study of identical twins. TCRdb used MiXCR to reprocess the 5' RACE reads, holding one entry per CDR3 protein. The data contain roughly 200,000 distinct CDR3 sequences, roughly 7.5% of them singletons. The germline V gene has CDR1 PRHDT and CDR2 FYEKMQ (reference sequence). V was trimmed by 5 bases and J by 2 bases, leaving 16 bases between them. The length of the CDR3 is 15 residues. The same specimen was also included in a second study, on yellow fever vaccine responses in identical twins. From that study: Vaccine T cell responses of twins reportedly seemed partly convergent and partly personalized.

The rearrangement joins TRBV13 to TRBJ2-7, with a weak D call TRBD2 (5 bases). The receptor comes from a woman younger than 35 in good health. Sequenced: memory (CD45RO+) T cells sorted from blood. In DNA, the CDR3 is TGTGCCAGCAGCCCGCGCGGTAGCGCGACCTACGAGCAGTACTTC. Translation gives CASSPRGSATYEQYF.